These T cell receptor beta chains were read from a single sample in a study of cytotoxic CD8 clonotypes in ibrutinib-treated CLL. Sequencing used immunoSEQ multiplex PCR; TCRdb keeps in-frame clones, though not all of them. Altogether roughly 200,000 clones are present, roughly 73% being singletons, with the ten largest covering over 10%. This material consisted of PBMCs, taken after 12 months of ibrutinib treatment. The receptors here all came from a human donor with chronic lymphocytic leukemia. Both conserved end residues are part of each CDR3. A D gene is named only where the DNA matches it firmly. The size entry is marked missing in some rows and otherwise reads once, few, many or a size class.

size: -
J: TRBJ1-1
D: -
V: TRBV27
length: 15
DNA: TGTGCCAGCAGTTTAGGAATGGGGGCATACACTGAAGCTTTCTTT
CDR3: CASSLGMGAYTEAFF

size: many
J: TRBJ1-2
D: -
V: TRBV2
length: 15
DNA: TGTGCCAGCAGTGATTCGAACAGAGTGGGCTATGGCTACACCTTC
CDR3: CASSDSNRVGYGYTF

size: -
J: TRBJ2-3
D: -
V: TRBV5-1
length: 14
DNA: TGCGCCAGCAGCTTGGCCCTGACCACGAGTACGCAGTATTTT
CDR3: CASSLALTTSTQYF

size: few
J: TRBJ2-7
D: -
V: TRBV5-1
length: 14
DNA: TGCGCCAGCAGCCCGGCACAGGGAGGGTACGAGCAGTACTTC
CDR3: CASSPAQGGYEQYF

size: -
J: TRBJ2-1
D: -
V: TRBV6-1
length: 15
DNA: TGTGCCAGCAGCCGCCTGGTAGGACGGTACAATGAGCAGTTCTTC
CDR3: CASSRLVGRYNEQFF

size: -
J: TRBJ1-1
D: -
V: TRBV6-5
length: 14
DNA: TGTGCCAGCAGTCCTCGACTGATGAACACTGAAGCTTTCTTT
CDR3: CASSPRLMNTEAFF

size: -
J: TRBJ2-5
D: TRBD2
V: TRBV14
length: 16
DNA: TGTGCCAGCAGCGGACTAGCGGGATCCACTTGGGAGACCCAGTACTTC
CDR3: CASSGLAGSTWETQYF

size: -
J: TRBJ2-6
D: TRBD1
V: TRBV6-5
length: 15
DNA: TGTGCCAGCAGAACGGGACAGGCGGGGGCCAACGTCCTGACTTTC
CDR3: CASRTGQAGANVLTF

size: -
J: TRBJ2-5
D: -
V: TRBV5-4
length: 14
DNA: TGTGCCAGCAGCTTGTGGGGCCAGCAAGAGACCCAGTACTTC
CDR3: CASSLWGQQETQYF

size: -
J: TRBJ2-7
D: -
V: TRBV10-1
length: 14
DNA: TGCGCCAGCAGTGAGAACAGGGAAGCCTACGAGCAGTACTTC
CDR3: CASSENREAYEQYF

size: once
J: TRBJ1-1
D: TRBD1
V: TRBV19
length: 15
DNA: TGTGCCAGTAGTATAGTCTCCCCAGGGGGCACTGAAGCTTTCTTT
CDR3: CASSIVSPGGTEAFF

size: -
J: TRBJ1-5
D: -
V: TRBV5-5
length: 16
DNA: TGTGCCAGCAGCTTGGCCGGGACGGCCTCCGGGGAGCCCCAGCATTTT
CDR3: CASSLAGTASGEPQHF

size: once
J: TRBJ1-5
D: -
V: TRBV28
length: 13
DNA: TGTGCCAGCAGGGACAGCCTTAATCAGCCCCAGCATTTT
CDR3: CASRDSLNQPQHF

size: -
J: TRBJ1-2
D: -
V: TRBV19
length: 13
DNA: TGTGCCAGTAGCTCTGGGGACGTCTATGGCTACACCTTC
CDR3: CASSSGDVYGYTF

size: -
J: TRBJ2-3
D: -
V: TRBV7-9
length: 15
DNA: TGTGCCAGCAGCTTAGTTTCCGGTATCACAGATACGCAGTATTTT
CDR3: CASSLVSGITDTQYF

size: -
J: TRBJ1-3
D: -
V: TRBV6-5
length: 13
DNA: TGTGCCAGCAGTAGGGATCAGGGAAACACCATATATTTT
CDR3: CASSRDQGNTIYF

size: -
J: TRBJ1-1
D: -
V: TRBV30
length: 11
DNA: TGTGCCTGGAAGACAGGCCTAGAAGCTTTCTTT
CDR3: CAWKTGLEAFF

size: few
J: TRBJ2-2
D: TRBD1
V: TRBV27
length: 14
DNA: TGTGCCAGCAGTCGCAAAACAGGGGCCGGGGAGCTGTTTTTT
CDR3: CASSRKTGAGELFF

size: few
J: TRBJ2-3
D: -
V: TRBV20-1
length: 11
DNA: TGCAGTGCCCACCGGCCAGATACGCAGTATTTT
CDR3: CSAHRPDTQYF

size: -
J: TRBJ2-5
D: -
V: TRBV18
length: 14
DNA: TGTGCCAGCTCACCTAGGAGGGACGGGGAGACCCAGTACTTC
CDR3: CASSPRRDGETQYF

size: -
J: TRBJ1-1
D: -
V: TRBV29-1
length: 14
DNA: TGCAGCGTTGAAGCCGAAGTTAGGGGGAACGGCGCTTTCTTT
CDR3: CSVEAEVRGNGAFF

size: -
J: TRBJ1-1
D: -
V: TRBV19
length: 14
DNA: TGTGCCAGTAACTCACAGGGAGATGCGTCGGAAGCTTTCTTT
CDR3: CASNSQGDASEAFF

size: -
J: TRBJ1-1
D: -
V: TRBV5-1
length: 15
DNA: TGCGCCAGCGTCCCAGGGGCCTCTACAGGAACTGAAGCTTTCTTT
CDR3: CASVPGASTGTEAFF

size: -
J: TRBJ1-2
D: -
V: TRBV7-9
length: 12
DNA: TGTGCCAGCAACACGGGAGGCTATGGCTACACCTTC
CDR3: CASNTGGYGYTF

size: -
J: TRBJ2-7
D: TRBD2
V: TRBV19
length: 16
DNA: TGTGCCAGTAGTGCCTCGGGACTAGCGGGAGGCTACGAGCAGTACTTC
CDR3: CASSASGLAGGYEQYF

size: -
J: TRBJ1-4
D: TRBD1
V: TRBV15
length: 15
DNA: TGTGCCACCAGCAACCCGAGGACAGGGGGTGAAAAACTGTTTTTT
CDR3: CATSNPRTGGEKLFF

size: -
J: TRBJ2-7
D: TRBD2
V: TRBV25-1
length: 18
DNA: TGTGCCAGCAGTGAATGGGACAGCTCCGGGACTAGCGGGCCCGAGCAGTACTTC
CDR3: CASSEWDSSGTSGPEQYF

size: -
J: TRBJ2-3
D: -
V: TRBV6-5
length: 14
DNA: TGTGCCAGCAGCCGAAGGACAGAGGGACGTACGCAGTATTTT
CDR3: CASSRRTEGRTQYF

size: -
J: TRBJ1-6
D: -
V: TRBV6-1
length: 17
DNA: TGTGCCAGCAGTGAAAGGGCACTTAGCTCCTATAATTCACCCCTCCACTTT
CDR3: CASSERALSSYNSPLHF

size: few
J: TRBJ1-2
D: -
V: TRBV30
length: 13
DNA: TGTGCCTGGAGTGTTACCCAGGGAAGTGGCTACACCTTC
CDR3: CAWSVTQGSGYTF

size: once
J: TRBJ1-2
D: -
V: TRBV6-6
length: 11
DNA: TGTGCCATGGAACGTAACTATGGCTACACCTTC
CDR3: CAMERNYGYTF

size: -
J: TRBJ2-5
D: -
V: TRBV28
length: 11
DNA: TGTGCCAGCAGTTTGGGGGAGACCCAGTACTTC
CDR3: CASSLGETQYF

size: once
J: TRBJ2-2
D: -
V: TRBV30
length: 12
DNA: TGTGCCTCCGGGACTCAGGTCGGGGAGCTGTTTTTT
CDR3: CASGTQVGELFF

size: -
J: TRBJ2-5
D: -
V: TRBV5-1
length: 13
DNA: TGCGCCAGCAGCTTGGGTGGTCAAGAGACCCAGTACTTC
CDR3: CASSLGGQETQYF

size: -
J: TRBJ1-2
D: -
V: TRBV5-5
length: 14
DNA: TGTGCCAGCAGCTTGGCCCCGGACGTTAATGGCTACACCTTC
CDR3: CASSLAPDVNGYTF

size: -
J: TRBJ2-5
D: TRBD1
V: TRBV9
length: 13
DNA: TGTGCCAGCAGCGCGGGACAGCAAGAGACCCAGTACTTC
CDR3: CASSAGQQETQYF

size: -
J: TRBJ2-3
D: -
V: TRBV5-6
length: 13
DNA: TGTGCCAGCAGCTTACAGAGCACAGATACGCAGTATTTT
CDR3: CASSLQSTDTQYF

size: -
J: TRBJ1-6
D: -
V: TRBV9
length: 13
DNA: TGTGCCAGCAGCCCTCGCCCTAATTCACCCCTCCACTTT
CDR3: CASSPRPNSPLHF

size: few
J: TRBJ2-7
D: TRBD2
V: TRBV4-1
length: 17
DNA: TGCGCCAGCAGCCCGCGGACAGGCCTAGCGGGGGACTACGAGCAGTACTTC
CDR3: CASSPRTGLAGDYEQYF

size: few
J: TRBJ1-1
D: -
V: TRBV23-1
length: 14
DNA: TGCGCCAGCATTCCTTTAGGACTGGGCACTGAAGCTTTCTTT
CDR3: CASIPLGLGTEAFF

size: -
J: TRBJ2-7
D: TRBD1
V: TRBV19
length: 14
DNA: TGTGCCAGTAGTCCCGGGACAGTATCCTACGAGCAGTACTTC
CDR3: CASSPGTVSYEQYF

size: -
J: TRBJ1-2
D: -
V: TRBV28
length: 12
DNA: TGTGCCAGCAGTTTGGCCGGCTATGGCTACACCTTC
CDR3: CASSLAGYGYTF

size: few
J: TRBJ2-7
D: -
V: TRBV12-5
length: 12
DNA: TGTGCTAGTGTAAACGGGGCCTACGAGCAGTACTTC
CDR3: CASVNGAYEQYF

size: -
J: TRBJ2-7
D: -
V: TRBV28
length: 18
DNA: TGTGCCAGCAGTTTTGTCCTGACCGGACACCAACCCGACTACGAGCAGTACTTC
CDR3: CASSFVLTGHQPDYEQYF

size: -
J: TRBJ2-5
D: -
V: TRBV6-5
length: 16
DNA: TGTGCCAGCAGTTCCAACGGACGGGGAGCACAAGAGACCCAGTACTTC
CDR3: CASSSNGRGAQETQYF

size: -
J: TRBJ2-7
D: -
V: TRBV6-5
length: 16
DNA: TGTGCCAGCAGTTACTCGGGTGCGGGCCTTTCCTACGAGCAGTACTTC
CDR3: CASSYSGAGLSYEQYF

size: -
J: TRBJ2-7
D: -
V: TRBV5-4
length: 13
DNA: TGTGCCAGCAGCCGGGACAACCCCTACGAGCAGTACTTC
CDR3: CASSRDNPYEQYF

size: -
J: TRBJ2-2
D: -
V: TRBV7-8
length: 14
DNA: TGTGCCAGCAGCTTAGTTTGGGGCACCGGGGAGCTGTTTTTT
CDR3: CASSLVWGTGELFF

size: once
J: TRBJ1-2
D: -
V: TRBV20-1
length: 11
DNA: TGCAGTGCTAGAGGGAGATATGGCTACACCTTC
CDR3: CSARGRYGYTF